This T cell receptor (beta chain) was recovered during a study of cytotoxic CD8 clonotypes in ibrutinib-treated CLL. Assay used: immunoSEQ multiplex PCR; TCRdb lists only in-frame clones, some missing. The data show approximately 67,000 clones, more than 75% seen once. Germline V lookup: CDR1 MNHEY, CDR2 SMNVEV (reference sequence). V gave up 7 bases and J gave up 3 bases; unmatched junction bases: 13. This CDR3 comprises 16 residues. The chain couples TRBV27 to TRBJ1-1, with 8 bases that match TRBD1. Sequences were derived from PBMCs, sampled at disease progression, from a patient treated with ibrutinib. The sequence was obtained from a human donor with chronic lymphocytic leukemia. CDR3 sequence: CASKFVLTGAYTEAFF. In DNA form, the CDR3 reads TGTGCCAGCAAATTCGTCCTGACAGGGGCGTACACTGAAGCTTTCTTT.